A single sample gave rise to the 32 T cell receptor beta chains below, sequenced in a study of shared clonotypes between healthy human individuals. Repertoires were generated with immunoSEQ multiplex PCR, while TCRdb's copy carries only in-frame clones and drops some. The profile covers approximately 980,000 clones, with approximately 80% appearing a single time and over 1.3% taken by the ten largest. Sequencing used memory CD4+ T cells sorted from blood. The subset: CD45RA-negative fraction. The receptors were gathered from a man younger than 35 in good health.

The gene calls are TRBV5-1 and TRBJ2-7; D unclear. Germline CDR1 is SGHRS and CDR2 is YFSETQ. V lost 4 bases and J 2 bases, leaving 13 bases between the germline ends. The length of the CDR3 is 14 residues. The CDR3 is CASSPHEGTYEQYF. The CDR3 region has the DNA TGCGCCAGCAGCCCCCATGAAGGGACCTACGAGCAGTACTTC.

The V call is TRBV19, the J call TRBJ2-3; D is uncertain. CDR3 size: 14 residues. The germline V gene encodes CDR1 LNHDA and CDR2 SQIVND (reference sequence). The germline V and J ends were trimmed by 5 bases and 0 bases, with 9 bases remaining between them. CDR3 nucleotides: TGTGCCAGTAGTCCTCAGGTTAGCACAGATACGCAGTATTTT. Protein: CASSPQVSTDTQYF.

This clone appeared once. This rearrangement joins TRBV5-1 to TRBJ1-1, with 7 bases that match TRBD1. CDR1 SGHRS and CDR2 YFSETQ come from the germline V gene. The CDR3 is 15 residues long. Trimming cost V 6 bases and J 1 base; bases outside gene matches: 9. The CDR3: CASTTGRGTNTEAFF. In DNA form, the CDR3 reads TGCGCCAGCACGACAGGGCGAGGCACGAACACTGAAGCTTTCTTT.

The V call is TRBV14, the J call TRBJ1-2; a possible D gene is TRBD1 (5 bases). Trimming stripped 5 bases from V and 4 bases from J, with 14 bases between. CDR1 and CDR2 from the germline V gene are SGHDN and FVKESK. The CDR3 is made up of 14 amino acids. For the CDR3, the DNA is TGTGCCAGCAGCGGACGAGGGGCGTCCTATGGCTACACCTTC. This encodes CASSGRGASYGYTF. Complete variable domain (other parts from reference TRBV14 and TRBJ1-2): EAGVTQFPSHSVIEKGQTVTLRCDPISGHDNLYWYRRVMGKEIKFLLHFVKESKQDESGMPNNRFLAERTGGTYSTLKVQPAELEDSGVYFCASSGRGASYGYTFGSGTRLTVV.

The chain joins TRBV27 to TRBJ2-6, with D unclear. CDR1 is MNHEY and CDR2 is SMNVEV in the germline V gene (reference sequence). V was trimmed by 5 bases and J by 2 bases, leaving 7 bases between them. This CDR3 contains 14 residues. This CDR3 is CASSEATGANVLTF. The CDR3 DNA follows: TGTGCCAGCAGTGAGGCTACTGGGGCCAACGTCCTGACTTTC. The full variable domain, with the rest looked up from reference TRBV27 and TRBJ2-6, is EAQVTQNPRYLITVTGKKLTVTCSQNMNHEYMSWYRQDPGLGLRQIYYSMNVEVTDKGDVPEGYKVSRKEKRNFPLILESPSPNQTSLYFCASSEATGANVLTFGAGSRLTVL.

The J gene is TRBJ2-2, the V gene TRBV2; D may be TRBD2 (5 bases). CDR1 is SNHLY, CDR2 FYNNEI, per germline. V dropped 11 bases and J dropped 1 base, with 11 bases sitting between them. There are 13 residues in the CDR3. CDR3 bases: TGTGCCGGACGGGGAGAGAACACCGGGGAGCTGTTTTTT. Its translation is CAGRGENTGELFF.

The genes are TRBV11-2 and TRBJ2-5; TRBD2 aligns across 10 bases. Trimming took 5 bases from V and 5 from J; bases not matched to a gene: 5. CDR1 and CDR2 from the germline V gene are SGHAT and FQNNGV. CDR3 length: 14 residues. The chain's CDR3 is CASSVSGGAETQYF. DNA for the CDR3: TGTGCCAGCAGCGTGAGCGGGGGGGCGGAGACCCAGTACTTC.

CDR3 sequence (DNA): TGTGCCAGTAGTATAGGATTTTCGCGGGGAAGCAATCAGCCCCAGCATTTT. It translates to CASSIGFSRGSNQPQHF. V is TRBV19 and J is TRBJ1-5; no reliable D call. CDR1 is LNHDA, CDR2 SQIVND, per germline (reference sequence). Trimming left V 1 base short and J 1 base short, with 14 bases between. CDR3 length: 17 residues. Complete variable domain (other parts from reference TRBV19 and TRBJ1-5): DGGITQSPKYLFRKEGQNVTLSCEQNLNHDAMYWYRQDPGQGLRLIYYSQIVNDFQKGDIAEGYSVSREKKESFPLTVTSAQKNPTAFYLCASSIGFSRGSNQPQHFGDGTRLSIL.

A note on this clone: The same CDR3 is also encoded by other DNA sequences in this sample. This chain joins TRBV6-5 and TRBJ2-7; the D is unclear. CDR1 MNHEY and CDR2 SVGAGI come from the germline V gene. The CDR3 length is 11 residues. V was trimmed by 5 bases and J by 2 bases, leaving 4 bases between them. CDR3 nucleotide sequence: TGTGCCAGCAGTACGACCTACGAGCAGTACTTC. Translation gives CASSTTYEQYF.

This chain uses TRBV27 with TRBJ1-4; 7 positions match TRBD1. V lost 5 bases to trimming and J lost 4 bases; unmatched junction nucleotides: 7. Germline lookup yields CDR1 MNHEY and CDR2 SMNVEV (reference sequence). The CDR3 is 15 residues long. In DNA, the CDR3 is TGTGCCAGCAGTCCACGGACAGGTCTTAATGAAAAACTGTTTTTT. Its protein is CASSPRTGLNEKLFF.

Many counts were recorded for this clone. In nucleotides, the CDR3 is TGCAGCGTACAGGGGCGCGCAGATACGCAGTATTTT. Its protein product is CSVQGRADTQYF. The genes are TRBV29-1 and TRBJ2-3; 7 bases are a match to TRBD1. Germline V lookup: CDR1 SQVTM, CDR2 ANQGSEA. The CDR3 is 12 residues long. V gave up 6 bases and J gave up 4 bases; unmatched junction bases: 4.

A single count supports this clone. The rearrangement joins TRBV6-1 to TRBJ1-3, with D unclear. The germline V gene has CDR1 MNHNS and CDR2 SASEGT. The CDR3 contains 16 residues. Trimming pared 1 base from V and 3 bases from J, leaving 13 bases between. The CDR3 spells CASSEVGKLGGNTIYF. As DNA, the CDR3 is TGTGCCAGCAGTGAAGTGGGAAAATTGGGTGGAAACACCATATATTTT.

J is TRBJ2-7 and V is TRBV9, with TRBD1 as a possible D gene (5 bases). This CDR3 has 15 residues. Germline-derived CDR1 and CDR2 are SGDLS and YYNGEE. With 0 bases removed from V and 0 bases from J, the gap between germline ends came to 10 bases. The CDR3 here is CASSVETESSYEQYF. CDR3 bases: TGTGCCAGCAGCGTAGAGACAGAGAGCTCCTACGAGCAGTACTTC. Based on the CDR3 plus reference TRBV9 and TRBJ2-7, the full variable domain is DSGVTQTPKHLITATGQRVTLRCSPRSGDLSVYWYQQSLDQGLQFLIQYYNGEERAKGNILERFSAQQFPDLHSELNLSSLELGDSALYFCASSVETESSYEQYFGPGTRLTVT.

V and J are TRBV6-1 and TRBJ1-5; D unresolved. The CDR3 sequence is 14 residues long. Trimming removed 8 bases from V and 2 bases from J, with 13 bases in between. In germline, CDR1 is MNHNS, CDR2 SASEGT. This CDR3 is CASLGSVGNQPQHF. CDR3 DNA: TGTGCCAGCCTGGGTTCCGTCGGCAATCAGCCCCAGCATTTT.

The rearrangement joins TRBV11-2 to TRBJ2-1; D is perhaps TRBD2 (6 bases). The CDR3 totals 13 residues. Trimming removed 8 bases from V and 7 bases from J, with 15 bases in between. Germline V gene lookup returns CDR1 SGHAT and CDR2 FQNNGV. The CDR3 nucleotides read TGTGCCAGCGGACCGGGACTCCTAAATGAGCAGTTCTTC. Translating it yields CASGPGLLNEQFF.

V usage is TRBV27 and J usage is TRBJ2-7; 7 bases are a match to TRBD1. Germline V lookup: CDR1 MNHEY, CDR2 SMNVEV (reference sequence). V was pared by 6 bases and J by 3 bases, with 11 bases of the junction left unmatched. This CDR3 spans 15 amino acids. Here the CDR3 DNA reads TGTGCCAGCAGCTCCCCGGGGACAGTCCACTACGAGCAGTACTTC. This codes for CASSSPGTVHYEQYF.

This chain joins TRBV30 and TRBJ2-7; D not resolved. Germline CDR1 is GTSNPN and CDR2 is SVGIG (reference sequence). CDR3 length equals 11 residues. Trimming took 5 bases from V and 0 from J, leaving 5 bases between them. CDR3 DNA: TGTGCCTGGGGCAGCTCCTACGAGCAGTACTTC. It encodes CAWGSSYEQYF.

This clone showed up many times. CDR3 in amino acids: CASSSNDRGRGDTQYF. The CDR3 DNA reads as TGTGCCAGCAGCTCCAATGACAGGGGGCGCGGAGATACGCAGTATTTT. This chain links TRBV13 with TRBJ2-3, with TRBD1 identical over 10 bases. The germline V gene encodes CDR1 PRHDT and CDR2 FYEKMQ (reference sequence). V was clipped by 4 bases and J by 5 bases; unmatched bases: 9. The CDR3 runs 16 residues.

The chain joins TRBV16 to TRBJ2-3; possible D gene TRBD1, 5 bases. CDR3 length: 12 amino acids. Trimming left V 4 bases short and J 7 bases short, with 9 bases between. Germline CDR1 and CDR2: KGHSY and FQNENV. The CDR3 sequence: CASSPDRNTQYF. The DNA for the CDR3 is TGTGCCAGCAGCCCCGACAGAAATACGCAGTATTTT.

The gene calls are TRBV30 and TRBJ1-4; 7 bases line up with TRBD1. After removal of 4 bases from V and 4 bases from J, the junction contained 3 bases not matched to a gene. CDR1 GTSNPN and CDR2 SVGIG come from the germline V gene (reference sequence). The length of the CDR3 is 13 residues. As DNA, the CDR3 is TGTGCCTGGACCGGGACAGTTAATGAAAAACTGTTTTTT. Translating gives CAWTGTVNEKLFF. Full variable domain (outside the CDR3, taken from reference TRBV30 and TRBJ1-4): SQTIHQWPATLVQPVGSPLSLECTVEGTSNPNLYWYRQAAGRGLQLLFYSVGIGQISSEVPQNLSASRPQDRQFILSSKKLLLSDSGFYLCAWTGTVNEKLFFGSGTQLSVL.

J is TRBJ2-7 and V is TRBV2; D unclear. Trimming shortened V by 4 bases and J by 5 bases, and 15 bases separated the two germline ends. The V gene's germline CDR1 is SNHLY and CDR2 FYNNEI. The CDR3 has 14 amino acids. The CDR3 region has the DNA TGTGCCAGCAGTGCGGTCCAGGTCGTGGACGAGCAGTACTTC. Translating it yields CASSAVQVVDEQYF.

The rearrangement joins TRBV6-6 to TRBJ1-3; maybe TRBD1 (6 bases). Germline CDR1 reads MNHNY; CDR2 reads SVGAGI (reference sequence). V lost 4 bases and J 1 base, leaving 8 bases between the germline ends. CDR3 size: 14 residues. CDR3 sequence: CASSSGVSGNTIYF. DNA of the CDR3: TGTGCCAGCAGTTCAGGGGTTTCTGGAAACACCATATATTTT.

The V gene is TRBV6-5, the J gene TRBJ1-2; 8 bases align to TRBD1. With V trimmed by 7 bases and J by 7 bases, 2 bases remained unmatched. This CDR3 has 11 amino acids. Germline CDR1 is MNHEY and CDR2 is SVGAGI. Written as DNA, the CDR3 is TGTGCCAGCACTCAGGGGGCTGGCTACACCTTC. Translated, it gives CASTQGAGYTF.

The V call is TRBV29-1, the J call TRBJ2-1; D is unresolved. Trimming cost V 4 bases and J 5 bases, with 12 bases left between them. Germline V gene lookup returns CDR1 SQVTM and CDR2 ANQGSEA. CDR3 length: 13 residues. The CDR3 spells CSVGSVPNNEQFF. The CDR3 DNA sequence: TGCAGCGTTGGTAGTGTCCCAAACAATGAGCAGTTCTTC.

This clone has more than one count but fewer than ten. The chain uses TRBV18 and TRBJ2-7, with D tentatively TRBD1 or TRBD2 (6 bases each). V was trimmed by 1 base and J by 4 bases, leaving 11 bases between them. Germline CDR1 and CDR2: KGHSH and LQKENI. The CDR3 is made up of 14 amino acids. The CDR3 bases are TGTGCCAGCTCACCACGACGGGGGCCGTACGAGCAGTACTTC. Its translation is CASSPRRGPYEQYF.

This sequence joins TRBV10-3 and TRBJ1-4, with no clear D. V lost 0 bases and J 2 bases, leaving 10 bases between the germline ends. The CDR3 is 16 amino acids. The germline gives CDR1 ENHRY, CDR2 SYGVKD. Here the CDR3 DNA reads TGTGCCATCAGTGAGTCAAAGGGTCCCACTAATGAAAAACTGTTTTTT. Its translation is CAISESKGPTNEKLFF.

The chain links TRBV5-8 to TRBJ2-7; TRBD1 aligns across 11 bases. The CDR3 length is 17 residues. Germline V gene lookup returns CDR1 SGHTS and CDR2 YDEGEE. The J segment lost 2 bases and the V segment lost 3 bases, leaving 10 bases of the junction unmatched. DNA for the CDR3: TGTGCCAGCAGCTCGTTCCCGCCGGGACAGGGGGCCTACGAGCAGTACTTC. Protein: CASSSFPPGQGAYEQYF.

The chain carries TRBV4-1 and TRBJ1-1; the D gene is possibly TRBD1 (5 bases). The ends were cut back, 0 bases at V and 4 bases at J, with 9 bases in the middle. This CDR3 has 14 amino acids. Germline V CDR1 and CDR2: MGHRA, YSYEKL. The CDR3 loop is CASSQEKGVTEAFF. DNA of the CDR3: TGCGCCAGCAGCCAAGAGAAAGGGGTCACTGAAGCTTTCTTT.

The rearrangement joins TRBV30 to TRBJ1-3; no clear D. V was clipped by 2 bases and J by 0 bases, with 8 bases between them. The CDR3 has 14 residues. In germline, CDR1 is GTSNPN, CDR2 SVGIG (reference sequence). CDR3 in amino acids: CAWSPLISGNTIYF. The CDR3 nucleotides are TGTGCCTGGAGTCCGCTTATCTCTGGAAACACCATATATTTT.

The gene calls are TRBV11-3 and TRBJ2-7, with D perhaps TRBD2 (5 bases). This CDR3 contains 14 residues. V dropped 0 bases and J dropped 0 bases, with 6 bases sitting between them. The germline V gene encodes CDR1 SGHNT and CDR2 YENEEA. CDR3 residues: CASSLEGSSYEQYF. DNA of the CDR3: TGTGCCAGCAGCTTAGAGGGGAGCTCCTACGAGCAGTACTTC.

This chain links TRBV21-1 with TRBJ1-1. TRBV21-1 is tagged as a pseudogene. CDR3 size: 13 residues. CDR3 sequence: CASSPRRETEAFF. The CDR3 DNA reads TGTGCCAGCAGCCCTCGGAGGGAGACTGAAGCTTTCTTT.

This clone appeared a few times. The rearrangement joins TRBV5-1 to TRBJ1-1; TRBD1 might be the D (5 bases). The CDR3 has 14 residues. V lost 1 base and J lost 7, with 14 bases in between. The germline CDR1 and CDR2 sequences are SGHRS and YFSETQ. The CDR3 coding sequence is TGCGCCAGCAGCTTGACGTTCAATCAGGGTGAAGCTTTCTTT. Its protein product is CASSLTFNQGEAFF.